Presented here are 26 T cell receptor beta chains from one specimen sequenced in a study of early T cells in non-severe SARS-CoV-2 infection. TCRdb called the 5' RACE reads again in MiXCR, with one record for every CDR3 protein. The repertoire has tens of thousands of distinct CDR3 sequences, 11% of them found once; the top ten carry about a tenth. Sequencing was performed on whole blood. All receptors come from an adult who was a healthcare worker with PCR-confirmed SARS-CoV-2 infection or an uninfected control (not recorded which).

J is TRBJ2-3 and V is TRBV5-6; D remains ambiguous. Germline lookup yields CDR1 SGHDT and CDR2 YYEEEE. The V end lost 0 bases, the J end lost 8 bases, and 10 bases lay between the germline ends. The CDR3 totals 13 residues. The CDR3 region is CASSLALDGTQYF. In DNA, the CDR3 is TGTGCCAGCAGCTTGGCCTTGGACGGTACGCAGTATTTT.

The CDR3 is CASSLGGQGDYGYTF. CDR3 DNA sequence: TGTGCCAGCAGCTTAGGCGGACAGGGGGACTATGGCTACACCTTC. J is TRBJ1-2 and V is TRBV11-2; TRBD1 matches at 10 bases. With 1 base clipped from V and 3 bases from J, the junction kept 2 bases outside the gene matches. This CDR3 is built from 15 residues. Germline lookup yields CDR1 SGHAT and CDR2 FQNNGV. Together with reference TRBV11-2 and TRBJ1-2, the CDR3 gives the full variable domain: EAGVAQSPRYKIIEKRQSVAFWCNPISGHATLYWYQQILGQGPKLLIQFQNNGVVDDSQLPKDRFSAERLKGVDSTLKIQPAKLEDSAVYLCASSLGGQGDYGYTFGSGTRLTVV.

This clonotype has just a few counts. This chain connects TRBV7-8 to TRBJ1-5; no clear D gene. CDR1 and CDR2 (germline): SGHVS, FQNEAQ. With 7 bases removed from V and 0 bases from J, the gap between germline ends came to 13 bases. This CDR3 is 15 amino acids long. The CDR3 DNA reads as TGTGCCAGCACCCGAATCCAGGATAGCAATCAGCCCCAGCATTTT. Translating gives CASTRIQDSNQPQHF.

V usage is TRBV7-2 and J usage is TRBJ2-2; weak D call: TRBD1 (6 bases). This CDR3 is 15 amino acids long. Trimming left V 3 bases short and J 6 bases short, with 14 bases between. The germline V gene encodes CDR1 SGHTA and CDR2 FQGNSA. CDR3 sequence: CASSFLQGGAGELFF. As DNA, the CDR3 is TGTGCCAGCAGCTTCTTACAGGGTGGGGCCGGGGAGCTGTTTTTT.

This clonotype was found a few times. The rearrangement uses TRBV9 and TRBJ1-2, with D possibly TRBD1 on 6 matching bases. Germline V gene data show CDR1 as SGDLS and CDR2 as YYNGEE. CDR3 length: 14 residues. The germline V and J ends were trimmed by 3 bases and 1 base, with 10 bases remaining between them. CDR3 region: CASSERTDNYGYTF. The CDR3 nucleotides are TGTGCCAGCAGCGAGCGGACAGATAACTATGGCTACACCTTC.

The rearrangement uses TRBV3-1 and TRBJ1-2; D remains unclear. V gave up 1 base and J gave up 3 bases, with 9 bases separating them. Germline lookup yields CDR1 LGHDT and CDR2 YNNKEL (reference sequence). The CDR3 extends over 14 amino acids. The CDR3 coding sequence is TGTGCCAGCAGCCAAGGGGAGGGATACTATGGCTACACCTTC. Translating it yields CASSQGEGYYGYTF. Variable domain in full (rest from reference TRBV3-1 and TRBJ1-2): DTAVSQTPKYLVTQMGNDKSIKCEQNLGHDTMYWYKQDSKKFLKIMFSYNNKELIINETVPNRFSPKSPDKAHLNLHINSLELGDSAVYFCASSQGEGYYGYTFGSGTRLTVV.

The chain employs TRBV6-2 or TRBV6-3 and TRBJ1-5; unclear D gene. With 4 bases removed from V and 3 bases from J, the gap between germline ends came to 10 bases. The V gene's germline CDR1 is MNHEY and CDR2 SVGEGT. The CDR3 loop spans 14 amino acids. The CDR3 region is CASSFQGFNQPQHF. The CDR3 region has the DNA TGTGCCAGCAGTTTTCAAGGATTCAATCAGCCCCAGCATTTT.

This chain connects TRBV27 to TRBJ2-5, with a weak D call TRBD2 (5 bases). The V gene's germline CDR1 is MNHEY and CDR2 SMNVEV (reference sequence). The length of the CDR3 is 14 residues. The V gene lost 0 bases and the J gene lost 2 bases, with 7 bases spanning the gap. CDR3 in DNA: TGTGCCAGCAGTTTATCCTGGGAGCAAGAGACCCAGTACTTC. Translating gives CASSLSWEQETQYF.

The gene calls are TRBV12-3 or TRBV12-4 and TRBJ2-1, with D uncertain. This CDR3 region has 12 residues. Deletions cut 6 bases from V and 2 bases from J, with 5 bases between. The CDR3 loop is CASRFAYNEQFF. In DNA, the CDR3 is TGTGCCAGCAGGTTCGCCTACAATGAGCAGTTCTTC.

This clonotype appeared a few times. The chain carries TRBV9 and TRBJ2-3; D call uncertain. The CDR3 length is 14 residues. Trimming cost V 0 bases and J 3 bases, with 8 bases left between them. Germline V gene sequence: CDR1 SGDLS, CDR2 YYNGEE. As DNA, the CDR3 is TGTGCCAGCAGCGTAGTGGCTAGGACAGATACGCAGTATTTT. Its translation: CASSVVARTDTQYF.

The chain is built from TRBV19 and TRBJ2-3, with 8 bases aligning to TRBD2. Germline CDR1 reads LNHDA; CDR2 reads SQIVND (reference sequence). The V gene end was trimmed by 6 bases and the J gene end by 5 bases; junction bases not matched to a gene: 7. The CDR3 runs to 14 residues. The CDR3 DNA is TGTGCCAGTAGCGGGAGGGCCCGGGTAGATACGCAGTATTTT. This codes for CASSGRARVDTQYF.

The gene calls are TRBV7-3 and TRBJ1-1; perhaps TRBD1 as D (5 bases). The CDR3 is 12 amino acids. The V end lost 2 bases, the J end lost 7 bases, and 8 bases lay between the germline ends. CDR1 and CDR2 (germline): SGHTA, FQGTGA. CDR3 amino acids: CASSLGRGEAFF. The DNA for the CDR3 is TGTGCCAGCAGCTTAGGGAGGGGTGAAGCTTTCTTT.

This clonotype was recorded many times. This sequence joins TRBV9 and TRBJ1-1; D gene ambiguous. V lost 0 bases and J lost 9, with 18 bases in between. The CDR3 is 15 residues long. CDR1 and CDR2 (germline): SGDLS, YYNGEE. The CDR3 spells CASSVEDRLGRQAFF. CDR3 nucleotide sequence: TGTGCCAGCAGCGTAGAGGACCGTTTGGGCAGGCAAGCTTTCTTT. The complete variable domain, with remaining parts taken from reference TRBV9 and TRBJ1-1, reads DSGVTQTPKHLITATGQRVTLRCSPRSGDLSVYWYQQSLDQGLQFLIQYYNGEERAKGNILERFSAQQFPDLHSELNLSSLELGDSALYFCASSVEDRLGRQAFFGQGTRLTVV.

In this sample, this clonotype turned up a few times. The rearrangement links TRBV9 to TRBJ1-5; no clear D. Between the trimmed V and J ends, which lost 2 bases and 6 bases, there was a span of 12 bases. Per the germline V gene, CDR1 is SGDLS and CDR2 is YYNGEE. This CDR3 region has 14 residues. The CDR3 DNA sequence: TGTGCCAGCAGCGTTGAGAGCTACGGTCAGCCCCAGCATTTT. This gives the protein CASSVESYGQPQHF.

Many counts were recorded for this clonotype. The gene calls are TRBV20-1 and TRBJ1-2; TRBD1 aligns across 7 bases. V gave up 3 bases and J gave up 3 bases; unmatched junction bases: 1. From germline, CDR1 is DFQATT and CDR2 SNEGSKA (reference sequence). The CDR3 covers 12 residues. The CDR3 DNA sequence: TGCAGTGCTAGCGGGACAGACTATGGCTACACCTTC. This encodes CSASGTDYGYTF.

This clonotype showed up many times. The V and J genes are TRBV7-3 and TRBJ1-4; D is perhaps TRBD1 (5 bases). CDR3 length: 15 residues. V lost 5 bases and J lost 7, with 17 bases in between. Germline-derived CDR1 and CDR2 are SGHTA and FQGTGA. In DNA form, the CDR3 reads TGTGCCAGCAGCCCCCTCGGGGCGAGAGGTGAAAAACTGTTTTTT. It codes for CASSPLGARGEKLFF.

A few counts support this clonotype. The genes are TRBV29-1 and TRBJ1-4; a weak D match, TRBD1 (5 bases). Trimming took off 3 bases at V and 8 bases at J, with 7 bases between the two ends. The CDR3 is 11 residues long. Germline CDR1 SQVTM, CDR2 ANQGSEA. The CDR3 bases are TGCAGCGTTGATGGGGGGGAAAAACTGTTTTTT. Its protein is CSVDGGEKLFF.

This clonotype was counted ten times or more. This sequence joins TRBV30 and TRBJ1-3, with 8 bases matching TRBD1. The trim removed 0 bases at V and 0 bases at J, leaving 7 bases unmatched. From germline, CDR1 is GTSNPN and CDR2 SVGIG (reference sequence). The CDR3 is 17 amino acids. The CDR3 here is CAWSVPGTGYSGNTIYF. The CDR3, as DNA: TGTGCCTGGAGTGTACCGGGGACAGGTTACTCTGGAAACACCATATATTTT.

The rearrangement joins TRBV19 to TRBJ2-2, with D maybe TRBD1 (6 bases). The V end was cut by 4 bases, the J end by 7 bases, with 13 bases between. The CDR3 loop spans 14 amino acids. Germline CDR1 is LNHDA and CDR2 is SQIVND (reference sequence). The CDR3 region is CASSTLTGFGELFF. The CDR3 nucleotides read TGTGCCAGTAGTACTCTTACAGGGTTCGGGGAGCTGTTTTTT.

This clonotype occurred a few times. The chain uses TRBV11-2 and TRBJ2-3; D remains unclear. Germline CDR1 SGHAT, CDR2 FQNNGV. Trimming left V 7 bases short and J 2 bases short, with 22 bases between. The CDR3 sequence is 17 residues long. The CDR3, as DNA: TGTGCCAGCACCCAAAGTCAAGGGCTACATTTCACAGATACGCAGTATTTT. It yields the protein CASTQSQGLHFTDTQYF.

V gene TRBV7-3 combines with J gene TRBJ1-2; 7 bases match TRBD1. In germline, CDR1 is SGHTA, CDR2 FQGTGA. The CDR3 consists of 15 residues. J was trimmed by 4 bases and V by 2 bases; bases with no gene match: 7. The DNA of the CDR3 is TGTGCCAGCAGCTTAGATGGGGACAGTCGCTATGGCTACACCTTC. Encoded protein: CASSLDGDSRYGYTF.

This clonotype was seen only a few times. The gene calls are TRBV29-1 and TRBJ1-1, with 10 nucleotides matching TRBD1. The CDR3 runs 15 residues. The germline CDR1 and CDR2 sequences are SQVTM and ANQGSEA. Trimming took 1 base from V and 3 from J; bases not matched to a gene: 5. CDR3 sequence reads: CSVEALDRGHTEAFF. Written as DNA, the CDR3 is TGCAGCGTTGAAGCCCTCGACAGGGGGCACACTGAAGCTTTCTTT.

This clonotype was detected many times. The genes are TRBV12-3 or TRBV12-4 and TRBJ1-1; no clear D gene. This CDR3 has 14 residues. The V gene lost 7 bases and the J gene lost 10 bases, with 22 bases spanning the gap. CDR3: CASIIPGGPNGAFF. CDR3 bases: TGTGCCAGCATCATCCCCGGAGGTCCAAACGGAGCTTTCTTT.

This clonotype is categorized as medium-sized. Here the CDR3 reads CASSPGTTGRNQPQHF. The DNA of the CDR3 is TGTGCCAGCAGTCCCGGGACAACGGGGCGCAATCAGCCCCAGCATTTT. The V and J genes are TRBV6-2 or TRBV6-3 and TRBJ1-5, with D possibly being TRBD1 (6 bases). The CDR3 has 16 amino acids. Germline CDR1 is MNHEY and CDR2 is SVGEGT. The V and J ends lost 5 bases and 2 bases respectively, with 16 bases between them.

The rearrangement joins TRBV5-6 to TRBJ2-3; the match to TRBD1 covers 7 bases. The CDR3 runs 14 residues. J was trimmed by 6 bases and V by 3 bases; bases with no gene match: 7. CDR1 is SGHDT and CDR2 is YYEEEE in the germline V gene. The CDR3 loop reads CASSSKGAGDTQYF. CDR3 DNA: TGTGCCAGCAGCTCAAAGGGGGCGGGCGATACGCAGTATTTT. The whole variable domain, filled in from reference TRBV5-6 and TRBJ2-3, reads DAGVTQSPTHLIKTRGQQVTLRCSPKSGHDTVSWYQQALGQGPQFIFQYYEEEERQRGNFPDRFSGHQFPNYSSELNVNALLLGDSALYLCASSSKGAGDTQYFGPGTRLTVL.

This clonotype was counted at least ten times. The chain recombines TRBV4-3 with TRBJ1-1, with 11 bases that match TRBD1. Trimming cost V 0 bases and J 11 bases; bases outside gene matches: 8. From germline, CDR1 is LGHNA and CDR2 YSLEER. CDR3 length equals 15 residues. The CDR3 spells CASSQDLDRGLEAFF. The CDR3 DNA is TGCGCCAGCAGCCAAGATCTGGACAGGGGGCTGGAGGCTTTCTTT.